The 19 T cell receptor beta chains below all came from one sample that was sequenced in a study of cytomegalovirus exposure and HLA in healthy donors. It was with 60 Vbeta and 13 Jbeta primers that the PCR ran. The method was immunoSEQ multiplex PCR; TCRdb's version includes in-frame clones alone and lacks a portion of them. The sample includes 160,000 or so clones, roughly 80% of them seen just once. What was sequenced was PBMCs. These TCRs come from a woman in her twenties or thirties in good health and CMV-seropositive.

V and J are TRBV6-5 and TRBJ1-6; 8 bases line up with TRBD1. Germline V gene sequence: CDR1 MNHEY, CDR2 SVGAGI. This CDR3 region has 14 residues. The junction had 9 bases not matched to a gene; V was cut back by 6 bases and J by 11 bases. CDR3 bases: TGTGCCAGCAGCTTGGGACAGGCGCTCCCACCCCTCCACTTT. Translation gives CASSLGQALPPLHF.

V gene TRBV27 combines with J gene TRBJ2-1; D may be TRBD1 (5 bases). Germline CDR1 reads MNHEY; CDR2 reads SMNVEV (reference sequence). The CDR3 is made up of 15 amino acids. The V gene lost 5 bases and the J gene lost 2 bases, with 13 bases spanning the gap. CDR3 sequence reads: CASSPGSGTYNEQFF. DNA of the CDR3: TGTGCCAGCAGTCCGGGCTCAGGGACCTACAATGAGCAGTTCTTC.

The CDR3 loop reads CASSLAVGDEQYF. CDR3 coding DNA: TGTGCCAGCAGCTTGGCCGTTGGAGACGAGCAGTACTTC. The V and J genes are TRBV5-6 and TRBJ2-7; D is undetermined. CDR1 is SGHDT, CDR2 YYEEEE, per germline. There are 13 residues in the CDR3. V shed 0 bases and J shed 5 bases, with 9 bases lying between them.

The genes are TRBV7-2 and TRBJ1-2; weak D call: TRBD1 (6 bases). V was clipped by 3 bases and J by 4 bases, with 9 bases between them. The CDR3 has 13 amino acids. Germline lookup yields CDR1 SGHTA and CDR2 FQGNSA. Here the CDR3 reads CASSFTGPYGYTF. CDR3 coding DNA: TGTGCCAGCAGCTTTACAGGGCCCTATGGCTACACCTTC.

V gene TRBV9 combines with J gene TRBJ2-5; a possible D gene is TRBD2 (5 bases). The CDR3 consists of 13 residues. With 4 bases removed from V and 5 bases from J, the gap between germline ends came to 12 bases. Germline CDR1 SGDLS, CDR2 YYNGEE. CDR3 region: CASSNGPGETQYF. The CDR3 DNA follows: TGTGCCAGCAGCAACGGACCGGGGGAGACCCAGTACTTC.

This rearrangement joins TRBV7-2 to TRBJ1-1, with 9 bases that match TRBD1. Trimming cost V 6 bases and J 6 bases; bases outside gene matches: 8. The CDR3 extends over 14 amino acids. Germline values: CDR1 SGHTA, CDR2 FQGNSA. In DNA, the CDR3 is TGTGCCAGCAGACCCAGGACAGGGGACCCTGAAGCTTTCTTT. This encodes CASRPRTGDPEAFF.

CDR3 DNA: TGTGCCAGCAGCCCGCAGGCTTATAGCAATCAGCCCCAGCATTTT. As protein: CASSPQAYSNQPQHF. V usage is TRBV4-2 and J usage is TRBJ1-5; D uncertain. The CDR3 is made up of 15 amino acids. Germline values: CDR1 LGHNA, CDR2 YNFKEQ. V lost 4 bases to trimming and J lost 0 bases, with 10 bases between them.

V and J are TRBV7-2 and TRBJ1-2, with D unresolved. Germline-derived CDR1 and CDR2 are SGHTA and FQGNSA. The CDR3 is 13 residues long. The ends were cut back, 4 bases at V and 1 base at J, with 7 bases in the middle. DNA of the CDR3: TGTGCCAGCAGCTATGAGAGTAACTATGGCTACACCTTC. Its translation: CASSYESNYGYTF.

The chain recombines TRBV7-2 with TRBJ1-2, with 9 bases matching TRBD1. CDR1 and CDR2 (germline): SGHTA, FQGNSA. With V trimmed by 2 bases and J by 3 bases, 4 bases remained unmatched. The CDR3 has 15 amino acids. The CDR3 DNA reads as TGTGCCAGCAGCTTAACAGGGGGCAGGGACTATGGCTACACCTTC. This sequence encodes CASSLTGGRDYGYTF. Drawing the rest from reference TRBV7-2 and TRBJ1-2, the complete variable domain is GAGVSQSPSNKVTEKGKDVELRCDPISGHTALYWYRQSLGQGLEFLIYFQGNSAPDKSGLPSDRFSAERTGGSVSTLTIQRTQQEDSAVYLCASSLTGGRDYGYTFGSGTRLTVV.

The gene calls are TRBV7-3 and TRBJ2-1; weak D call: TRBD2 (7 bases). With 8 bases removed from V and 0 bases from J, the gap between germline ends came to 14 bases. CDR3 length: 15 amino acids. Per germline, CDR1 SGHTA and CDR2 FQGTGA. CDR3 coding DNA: TGTGCCAGCGGCGGGGGCAACCCCTCCTACAATGAGCAGTTCTTC. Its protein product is CASGGGNPSYNEQFF.

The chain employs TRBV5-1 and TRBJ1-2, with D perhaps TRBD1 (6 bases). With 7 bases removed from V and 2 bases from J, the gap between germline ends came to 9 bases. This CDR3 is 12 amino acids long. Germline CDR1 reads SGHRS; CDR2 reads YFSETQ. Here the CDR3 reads CASQDSNYGYTF. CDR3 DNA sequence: TGCGCCAGCCAGGACAGCAACTATGGCTACACCTTC.

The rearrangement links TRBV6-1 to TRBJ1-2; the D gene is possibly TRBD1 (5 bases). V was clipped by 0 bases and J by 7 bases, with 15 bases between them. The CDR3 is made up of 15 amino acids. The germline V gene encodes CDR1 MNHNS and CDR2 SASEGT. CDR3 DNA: TGTGCCAGCAGTGAAGCTCCGGGCAGGGAAGCTGGCTACACCTTC. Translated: CASSEAPGREAGYTF.

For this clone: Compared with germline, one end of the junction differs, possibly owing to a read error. The CDR3 sequence is CASSPGTGDSPYEQCF. The CDR3 DNA reads TGTGCCAGCAGCCCCGGGACAGGGGACTCCCCCTACGAGCAGTGCTTC. This sequence joins TRBV7-2 and TRBJ2-7; 10 bases fit TRBD1. This CDR3 is 16 amino acids long. Germline V gene data show CDR1 as SGHTA and CDR2 as FQGNSA.

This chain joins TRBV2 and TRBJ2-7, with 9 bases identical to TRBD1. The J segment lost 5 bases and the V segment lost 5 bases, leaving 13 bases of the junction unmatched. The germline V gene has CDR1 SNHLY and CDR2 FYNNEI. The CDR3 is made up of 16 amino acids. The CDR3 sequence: CASSLDRGIWSDEQYF. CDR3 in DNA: TGTGCCAGCAGTTTGGACAGGGGCATCTGGAGCGACGAGCAGTACTTC.

The CDR3 DNA reads as TGCGCCAGCAGCTCTGTGAGTGACACTGAAGCTTTCTTT. This gives the protein CASSSVSDTEAFF. The chain recombines TRBV5-1 with TRBJ1-1; no definite D call. V lost 3 bases to trimming and J lost 3 bases, with 9 bases between them. The germline V gene has CDR1 SGHRS and CDR2 YFSETQ. The CDR3 spans 13 residues.

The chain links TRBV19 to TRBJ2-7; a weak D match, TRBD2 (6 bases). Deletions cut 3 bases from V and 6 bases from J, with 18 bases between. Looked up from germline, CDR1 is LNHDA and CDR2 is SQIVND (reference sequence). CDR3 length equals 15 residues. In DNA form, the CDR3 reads TGTGCCAGTAGTATTTTCGGGGGACCCCTACGCGAGCAGTACTTC. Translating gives CASSIFGGPLREQYF.

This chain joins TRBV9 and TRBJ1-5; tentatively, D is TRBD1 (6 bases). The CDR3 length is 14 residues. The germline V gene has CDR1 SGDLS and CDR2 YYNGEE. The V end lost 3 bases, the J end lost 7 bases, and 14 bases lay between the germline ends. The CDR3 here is CASSAGGGGQPQHF. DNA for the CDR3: TGTGCCAGCAGCGCGGGGGGAGGGGGACAGCCCCAGCATTTT.

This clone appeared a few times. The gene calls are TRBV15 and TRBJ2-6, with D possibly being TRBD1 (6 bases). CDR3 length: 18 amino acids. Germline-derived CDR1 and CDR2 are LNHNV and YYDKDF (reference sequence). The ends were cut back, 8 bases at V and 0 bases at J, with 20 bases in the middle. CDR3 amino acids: CATLRKGLQGSGANVLTF. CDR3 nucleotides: TGTGCCACCCTCAGGAAGGGGTTACAGGGCTCTGGGGCCAACGTCCTGACTTTC.

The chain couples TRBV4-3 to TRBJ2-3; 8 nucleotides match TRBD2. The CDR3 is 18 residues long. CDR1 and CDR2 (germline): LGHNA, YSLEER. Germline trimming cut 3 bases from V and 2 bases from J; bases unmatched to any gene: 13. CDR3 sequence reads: CASSQYYETSGYTDTQYF. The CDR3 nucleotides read TGCGCCAGCAGCCAGTACTACGAAACTAGCGGCTACACAGATACGCAGTATTTT.